Below, 2 T cell receptor beta chains from the same sample are listed, as sequenced in a study of CD8+CD57+ T cells in acquired aplastic anemia. Those patients picked for sequencing had displayed CD8+CD57+ cell expansion on flow cytometry. Genomic DNA provided the template from which TCR beta VDJ and CDR3 profiles were obtained. MiXCR, run by TCRdb on the reads, gives a single entry per CDR3 protein. The sample consists of 120,000 or so distinct CDR3 sequences, about 40% of them appearing once. Source material: sorted CD4+, CD8+, or CD8+CD57+ T cells (not recorded which) from PBMCs. The receptor source for this set is a human donor with aplastic anemia.

This clonotype appeared many times. The chain recombines TRBV5-6 with TRBJ2-7; TRBD2 matches 10 bases. CDR1 is SGHDT, CDR2 YYEEEE, per germline. The CDR3 length is 15 residues. The V gene end was trimmed by 3 bases and the J gene end by 2 bases; junction bases not matched to a gene: 5. CDR3 nucleotide sequence: TGTGCCAGCAGCTCCCGTAGCGGGGGGACCTACGAGCAGTACTTC. Translating gives CASSSRSGGTYEQYF.

This clonotype was picked up many times. The J gene is TRBJ2-3, the V gene TRBV6-1; D unresolved. Germline-derived CDR1 and CDR2 are MNHNS and SASEGT. The length of the CDR3 is 13 residues. The germline V and J ends were trimmed by 5 bases and 4 bases, with 10 bases remaining between them. CDR3 protein: CASSTPVADTQYF. CDR3 DNA: TGTGCCAGCAGTACTCCCGTAGCAGATACGCAGTATTTT.